The text below deals with one T cell receptor (beta chain). The data were taken from a study of preoperative IRX-2 immunotherapy in early breast cancer. As for treatment: preoperative locoregional IRX-2 cytokine immunotherapy. Samples came from a phase Ib trial of preoperative locoregional IRX-2 cytokine immunotherapy. V lost 6 bases to trimming and J lost 4 bases; unmatched junction nucleotides: 18. This CDR3 contains 19 residues. The data were produced by immunoSEQ multiplex PCR, yet TCRdb's version contains in-frame clones alone and is incomplete. This sample has approximately 26,000 clones, with 65% to 85% found just once.

The rearrangement uses TRBV23-1 and TRBJ2-3, with TRBD2 matching 11 bases. TRBV23-1 is an open reading frame whose function is uncertain. Sample: lymph node tissue, taken before IRX-2 immunotherapy. The sequence came from a human donor with breast cancer. As DNA, the CDR3 is TGCGCCAGCAGCCTGACAATTATTAGCGGGGGGGCCGTCGCAGATACGCAGTATTTT. The encoded protein is CASSLTIISGGAVADTQYF.